The 20 T cell receptor beta chains listed next were all sequenced from one sample in a study of blood T cell repertoires in COVID-19. TCRdb's table, derived via immunoSEQ multiplex PCR, lists solely in-frame clones and lacks some. The sample yields around 250,000 clones, approximately 85% seen once. Sequences were obtained from peripheral blood. These receptors were taken from a man aged 50-60 years with active or convalescent COVID-19.

This chain links TRBV28 with TRBJ2-2, with a possible D match to TRBD1 (5 bases). Germline V gene data show CDR1 as MDHEN and CDR2 as SYDVKM. Between the trimmed V and J ends, which lost 11 bases and 2 bases, there was a span of 12 bases. The CDR3 contains 13 residues. In DNA form, the CDR3 reads TGTGCCTTGCGGCAGGGTAACACCGGGGAGCTGTTTTTT. Residues: CALRQGNTGELFF. The full variable domain, completed using reference TRBV28 and TRBJ2-2, is DVKVTQSSRYLVKRTGEKVFLECVQDMDHENMFWYRQDPGLGLRLIYFSYDVKMKEKGDIPEGYSVSREKKERFSLILESASTNQTSMYLCALRQGNTGELFFGEGSRLTVL.

The chain joins TRBV7-2 to TRBJ1-1, with 8 nucleotides matching TRBD1. Losses at the gene ends were 4 bases for V and 8 bases for J; bases not matched to a gene: 6. This CDR3 comprises 13 residues. The germline V gene encodes CDR1 SGHTA and CDR2 FQGNSA. The CDR3: CASSWTGSGEAFF. In DNA, the CDR3 is TGTGCCAGCAGCTGGACAGGGTCAGGCGAAGCTTTCTTT.

V gene TRBV10-1 combines with J gene TRBJ2-3; 9 positions match TRBD2. Germline CDR1 is WNHNN and CDR2 is SYGVQD (reference sequence). V shed 0 bases, J shed 6 bases, and the junction held 4 bases outside the gene matches. The CDR3 runs 15 residues. CDR3 sequence (DNA): TGCGCCAGCAGTGAGTCGATTAGCGGGAGCGATACGCAGTATTTT. This codes for CASSESISGSDTQYF.

V is TRBV7-9 and J is TRBJ2-2; 14 bases fit TRBD2. The CDR3 consists of 19 residues. The J segment lost 3 bases and the V segment lost 3 bases, leaving 9 bases of the junction unmatched. Germline loops: CDR1 SEHNR, CDR2 FQNEAQ (reference sequence). The CDR3: CASSFFEGLAGVYTGELFF. The CDR3, as DNA: TGTGCCAGCAGCTTCTTTGAGGGACTAGCGGGAGTATACACCGGGGAGCTGTTTTTT.

The gene calls are TRBV18 and TRBJ1-2, with TRBD1 as a possible D gene (6 bases). Germline V gives CDR1 KGHSH, CDR2 LQKENI. The V end lost 0 bases, the J end lost 8 bases, and 13 bases lay between the germline ends. The length of the CDR3 is 14 residues. In nucleotides, the CDR3 is TGTGCCAGCTCACCACCGGCAGGGGTCTGGGGCTACACCTTC. This encodes CASSPPAGVWGYTF.

The chain carries TRBV10-3 and TRBJ1-2, with 7 nucleotides matching TRBD1. After removal of 5 bases from V and 4 bases from J, the junction contained 7 bases not matched to a gene. This CDR3 contains 14 residues. Germline V gene data show CDR1 as ENHRY and CDR2 as SYGVKD. The CDR3 here is CAISKDRSSYGYTF. In DNA, the CDR3 is TGTGCCATCAGTAAGGACAGGTCCTCCTATGGCTACACCTTC.

The chain combines TRBV30 with TRBJ1-1, with TRBD1 as a possible D gene (6 bases). This CDR3 is built from 12 residues. V dropped 3 bases and J dropped 6 bases, with 11 bases sitting between them. Germline CDR1 reads GTSNPN; CDR2 reads SVGIG (reference sequence). The CDR3 spells CAWRGEGAEAFF. CDR3 nucleotide sequence: TGTGCCTGGAGAGGGGAGGGGGCTGAAGCTTTCTTT.

V is TRBV7-2 and J is TRBJ2-7; TRBD2 matches at 11 bases. The V and J ends lost 2 bases and 5 bases, in that order; junction bases with no gene match: 8. CDR1 is SGHTA, CDR2 FQGNSA, per germline. CDR3 length: 16 amino acids. CDR3 region: CASSLQIAGGPHEQYF. The DNA of the CDR3 is TGTGCCAGCAGCTTACAAATAGCGGGAGGGCCCCACGAGCAGTACTTC.

The chain recombines TRBV10-3 with TRBJ1-5; D is perhaps TRBD1 (6 bases). Trimming removed 6 bases at V and 5 bases at J, with 11 bases between. Per the germline V gene, CDR1 is ENHRY and CDR2 is SYGVKD. This CDR3 comprises 13 residues. Here the CDR3 reads CAISRGADQPQHF. CDR3 in DNA: TGTGCCATCAGCAGGGGCGCCGATCAGCCCCAGCATTTT.

The rearrangement links TRBV5-6 to TRBJ2-2; D is possibly TRBD1 (6 bases). Trimming removed 4 bases at V and 5 bases at J, with 12 bases between. The germline CDR1 and CDR2 sequences are SGHDT and YYEEEE. The CDR3 is 14 residues long. The CDR3: CASSTLQGTGELFF. The CDR3 DNA is TGTGCCAGCAGCACCCTACAGGGAACCGGGGAGCTGTTTTTT.

CDR3 DNA: TGTGCCAGCAGCGGTACGGGGTCGGGCAAGACCGAAGCTTTCTTT. Residues: CASSGTGSGKTEAFF. The chain has TRBV4-2 and TRBJ1-1; D ambiguous. Per germline, CDR1 LGHNA and CDR2 YNFKEQ. V was cut by 5 bases and J by 8 bases, with 21 bases left in between. This CDR3 has 15 residues.

The chain combines TRBV11-2 with TRBJ2-3; 7 positions match TRBD2. The CDR3 is 17 residues long. CDR1 and CDR2 (germline): SGHAT, FQNNGV. Trimming cost V 1 base and J 1 base; bases outside gene matches: 8. The CDR3 DNA reads as TGTGCCAGCAGCTTAGTACTAGCGAATCGGGGCACAGATACGCAGTATTTT. It specifies CASSLVLANRGTDTQYF. The full variable domain, with the rest looked up from reference TRBV11-2 and TRBJ2-3, is EAGVAQSPRYKIIEKRQSVAFWCNPISGHATLYWYQQILGQGPKLLIQFQNNGVVDDSQLPKDRFSAERLKGVDSTLKIQPAKLEDSAVYLCASSLVLANRGTDTQYFGPGTRLTVL.

The CDR3 sequence: CAWGRLNYEQYF. In DNA form, the CDR3 reads TGTGCCTGGGGCAGACTGAACTACGAGCAGTACTTC. This chain uses TRBV30 with TRBJ2-7, with D unclear. Per the germline V gene, CDR1 is GTSNPN and CDR2 is SVGIG (reference sequence). The length of the CDR3 is 12 residues. Trimming left V 5 bases short and J 3 bases short, with 11 bases between.

J is TRBJ2-5 and V is TRBV4-1, with TRBD2 identical over 11 bases. This CDR3 has 16 residues. Germline V lookup: CDR1 MGHRA, CDR2 YSYEKL. Losses at the gene ends were 3 bases for V and 1 base for J; bases not matched to a gene: 4. The CDR3 loop reads CASSQRLAGTQETQYF. Written as DNA, the CDR3 is TGCGCCAGCAGCCAGAGACTAGCGGGAACCCAAGAGACCCAGTACTTC.

This chain uses TRBV10-3 with TRBJ1-2; tentative D call: TRBD1 (6 bases). Trimming shortened V by 3 bases and J by 2 bases, and 13 bases separated the two germline ends. This CDR3 has 15 residues. Looked up from germline, CDR1 is ENHRY and CDR2 is SYGVKD. CDR3 DNA sequence: TGTGCCATCAGTGACCCCGGGACAACGAACTATGGCTACACCTTC. Translation gives CAISDPGTTNYGYTF.

This clone was seen a single time. This chain connects TRBV5-6 to TRBJ2-2; 7 nucleotides align to TRBD1. This CDR3 has 15 residues. Germline CDR1 reads SGHDT; CDR2 reads YYEEEE. J lost 4 bases, V lost 0 bases, and 3 bases had no gene match. The CDR3 DNA sequence: TGTGCCAGCAGCTTGGCAGGGGGTATCACCGGGGAGCTGTTTTTT. The encoded protein is CASSLAGGITGELFF.

The chain uses TRBV4-3 and TRBJ2-1, with a weak D call TRBD1 (6 bases). The CDR3 sequence is 14 residues long. The germline V gene encodes CDR1 LGHNA and CDR2 YSLEER. Deletions cut 1 base from V and 9 bases from J, with 13 bases between. The CDR3 is CASSQGRKGVEQFF. In DNA form, the CDR3 reads TGCGCCAGCAGCCAAGGACGCAAGGGGGTTGAGCAGTTCTTC.

This clone was found a few times. This chain uses TRBV3-1 (or the pseudogene TRBV3-2) with TRBJ1-2, with D tentatively TRBD1 (5 bases). This CDR3 has 14 amino acids. The V end lost 4 bases, the J end lost 3 bases, and 12 bases lay between the germline ends. Germline V gene sequence: CDR1 LGHDT, CDR2 YNNKEL (reference sequence). The CDR3 sequence: CASSLREEHYGYTF. The CDR3 DNA reads as TGTGCCAGCAGCCTCAGGGAGGAACACTATGGCTACACCTTC.

The chain uses TRBV21-1 and TRBJ2-2; TRBD1, the table's D call, was not compared with the DNA. TRBV21-1 is a pseudogene. CDR3 length: 17 amino acids. The CDR3 DNA reads TGTGCCAGCAGCAAAGCGGAACAGGGAACTTGGACCGGGGAGCTGTTTTTT. It codes for CASSKAEQGTWTGELFF.

This clone appeared a few times. V and J are TRBV6-5 and TRBJ2-7, with 8 nucleotides matching TRBD1. This CDR3 has 15 residues. V shed 6 bases, J shed 3 bases, and the junction held 10 bases outside the gene matches. Per the germline V gene, CDR1 is MNHEY and CDR2 is SVGAGI. The CDR3 spells CASSFGAGGFYEQYF. The CDR3 DNA reads as TGTGCCAGCAGCTTTGGGGCAGGGGGCTTCTACGAGCAGTACTTC.